This T cell receptor (beta chain) emerged from a study of vaccination and CD4 T cells after COVID-19. The treatment was: roughly 10-day PBMC culture with coronavirus spike peptide pools or control peptides (ViraFEST assay). Looked up from germline, CDR1 is SGHAT and CDR2 is FQNNGV. Trimming stripped 4 bases from V and 8 bases from J, with 10 bases between. The length of the CDR3 is 12 residues. Cultured CD4+ T-cell DNA underwent Oncomine TCR Beta short-read sequencing. TCRdb re-analysed the PCR reads in MiXCR, keeping a single row per CDR3 protein. The sample comprises 8,500 to 11,000 distinct CDR3 sequences, roughly two thirds of which are singletons, and under 35% rests with the top ten. Worth noting for this clonotype: The antigen remains unidentified.

This clonotype originated in a human donor who had recovered from COVID-19. Input material: CD4+ T cells from blood, cultured in vitro. This chain joins TRBV11-2 and TRBJ2-3; D remains ambiguous. The CDR3 sequence is CASSSRQPTQYF. CDR3 nucleotide sequence: TGTGCCAGCAGCTCCCGTCAGCCTACGCAGTATTTT.